These 31 T cell receptor beta chains were all obtained from the same sample, sequenced in a study of blood T cell repertoires in COVID-19 (dated by TCRdb to 2020 to 2022). Libraries were built with the immunoSEQ multiplex PCR assay. TCRdb holds this immuneACCESS table with in-frame rearrangements only. Some clones are missing; in checked studies, unresolved V genes explain under half, and the rest has no known cause. The sample table holds roughly 260,000 clones, of which roughly 89% were seen once. The ten largest clones add up to just over 2.5% of the sample. The sample comprised PBMCs or T cells enriched from blood (not recorded which). Receptors were obtained from a woman aged 25 to 39 with acute COVID-19.

V gene TRBV6-6 combines with J gene TRBJ1-4; the D is unclear. CDR1 is MNHNY, CDR2 SVGAGI, per germline (reference sequence). Trimming left V 5 bases short and J 1 base short, with 14 bases between. CDR3 length: 16 residues. The CDR3 DNA reads as TGTGCCAGCAGTCTTCGCCTTTACAGAACTAATGAAAAACTGTTTTTT. It codes for CASSLRLYRTNEKLFF.

V and J are TRBV11-2 and TRBJ1-5, with D perhaps TRBD1 (6 bases). Germline CDR1 SGHAT, CDR2 FQNNGV. The CDR3 runs to 14 residues. Trimming removed 3 bases from V and 5 bases from J, with 11 bases in between. The CDR3 loop is CASSFSGGHQPQHF. Written as DNA, the CDR3 is TGTGCCAGCAGCTTTTCCGGGGGGCATCAGCCCCAGCATTTT. Filled out from reference TRBV11-2 and TRBJ1-5, the complete variable domain reads EAGVAQSPRYKIIEKRQSVAFWCNPISGHATLYWYQQILGQGPKLLIQFQNNGVVDDSQLPKDRFSAERLKGVDSTLKIQPAKLEDSAVYLCASSFSGGHQPQHFGDGTRLSIL.

Comments on this clone: Distinct nucleotide sequences in the sample also encode this CDR3. The chain links TRBV7-2 to TRBJ2-3; 11 bases align to TRBD2. The CDR3 is 16 amino acids. CDR1 is SGHTA, CDR2 FQGNSA, per germline. After removal of 3 bases from V and 3 bases from J, the junction contained 5 bases not matched to a gene. CDR3 residues: CASSFLAGGSTDTQYF. DNA of the CDR3: TGTGCCAGCAGCTTTCTAGCGGGGGGATCAACAGATACGCAGTATTTT. Filled out from reference TRBV7-2 and TRBJ2-3, the complete variable domain reads GAGVSQSPSNKVTEKGKDVELRCDPISGHTALYWYRQSLGQGLEFLIYFQGNSAPDKSGLPSDRFSAERTGGSVSTLTIQRTQQEDSAVYLCASSFLAGGSTDTQYFGPGTRLTVL.

The chain joins TRBV10-2 to TRBJ1-6; TRBD1 might be the D (6 bases). V lost 9 bases and J lost 8, with 14 bases in between. Germline CDR1 reads WSHSY; CDR2 reads SAAADI. There are 13 residues in the CDR3. CDR3 bases: TGCGCCAGTAACCCGGGACAATATTCACCCCTCCACTTT. It translates to CASNPGQYSPLHF.

This sequence joins TRBV19 and TRBJ2-3; D is possibly TRBD1 (5 bases). The CDR3 extends over 14 amino acids. With 6 bases removed from V and 7 bases from J, the gap between germline ends came to 17 bases. Germline V gene sequence: CDR1 LNHDA, CDR2 SQIVND (reference sequence). CDR3 sequence reads: CASSDSPHTHTQYF. DNA of the CDR3: TGTGCCAGTAGCGACAGCCCTCATACACATACGCAGTATTTT.

The chain links TRBV6-5 to TRBJ1-2, with D uncertain. This CDR3 contains 14 residues. Germline V gene lookup returns CDR1 MNHEY and CDR2 SVGAGI. The V and J ends lost 8 bases and 4 bases respectively, with 17 bases between them. The CDR3 region has the DNA TGTGCCAGCTCCTTGGGAGCCCGCGCCTATGGCTACACCTTC. Its protein product is CASSLGARAYGYTF.

This chain uses TRBV7-6 with TRBJ2-1; D may be TRBD1 (6 bases). Trimming left V 5 bases short and J 5 bases short, with 13 bases between. CDR3 length: 14 amino acids. Germline CDR1 reads SGHVS; CDR2 reads FNYEAQ. The CDR3 loop reads CASSPGEIDNEQFF. CDR3 nucleotides: TGTGCCAGCAGCCCAGGGGAGATTGACAATGAGCAGTTCTTC.

As concerns this clone: Other nucleotide sequences in the sample specify the same CDR3. CDR3: CASSFAGGYGYTF. CDR3 bases: TGTGCCAGCAGCTTTGCTGGGGGGTATGGCTACACCTTC. This chain joins TRBV7-6 and TRBJ1-2; D may be TRBD1 (5 bases). This CDR3 comprises 13 residues. Germline CDR1 and CDR2: SGHVS and FNYEAQ. With 3 bases removed from V and 5 bases from J, the gap between germline ends came to 10 bases. Looking up the rest from reference TRBV7-6 and TRBJ1-2 gives the full variable domain: GAGVSQSPRYKVTKRGQDVALRCDPISGHVSLYWYRQALGQGPEFLTYFNYEAQQDKSGLPNDRFSAERPEGSISTLTIQRTEQRDSAMYRCASSFAGGYGYTFGSGTRLTVV.

This clone was picked up one time. This chain connects TRBV5-4 to TRBJ2-3, with 8 bases aligning to TRBD2. There are 15 residues in the CDR3. J was trimmed by 6 bases and V by 2 bases; bases with no gene match: 8. The germline CDR1 and CDR2 sequences are SGHNT and YYREEE (reference sequence). The CDR3 region has the DNA TGTGCCAGCAGCTTTCGATCGGGGGGGCCGGATACGCAGTATTTT. Translating gives CASSFRSGGPDTQYF.

This chain uses TRBV25-1 with TRBJ1-2; 8 bases match TRBD1. Germline V gives CDR1 MGHDK, CDR2 SYGVNS. This CDR3 has 13 amino acids. V was clipped by 8 bases and J by 4 bases; unmatched bases: 6. CDR3 in amino acids: CASVRQGSYGYTF. CDR3 coding DNA: TGTGCCAGCGTCCGACAGGGGAGCTATGGCTACACCTTC.

This rearrangement joins TRBV11-2 to TRBJ1-2; D possibly corresponds to TRBD1 (5 bases). The CDR3 is 12 amino acids. V lost 4 bases to trimming and J lost 8 bases, with 11 bases between them. Looked up from germline, CDR1 is SGHAT and CDR2 is FQNNGV. The CDR3 region is CASSSQGLGYTF. CDR3 DNA: TGTGCCAGCAGCTCGCAGGGTCTCGGCTACACCTTC.

The chain links TRBV30 to TRBJ1-1, with 8 nucleotides matching TRBD1. The germline CDR1 and CDR2 sequences are GTSNPN and SVGIG (reference sequence). This CDR3 contains 13 residues. V trimming: 3 bases; J trimming: 4 bases; junction bases outside the gene matches: 4. The CDR3: CAWSIDRGTEAFF. DNA for the CDR3: TGTGCCTGGAGCATTGACAGGGGCACTGAAGCTTTCTTT.

This chain joins TRBV9 and TRBJ1-1; the D is unclear. The CDR3 runs 14 residues. Trimming stripped 4 bases from V and 3 bases from J, with 13 bases between. Per the germline V gene, CDR1 is SGDLS and CDR2 is YYNGEE. The CDR3 spells CASSSRPGDTEAFF. CDR3 nucleotide sequence: TGTGCCAGCAGCTCTCGACCAGGCGACACTGAAGCTTTCTTT. The entire variable domain, with the rest obtained from reference TRBV9 and TRBJ1-1, is as follows: DSGVTQTPKHLITATGQRVTLRCSPRSGDLSVYWYQQSLDQGLQFLIQYYNGEERAKGNILERFSAQQFPDLHSELNLSSLELGDSALYFCASSSRPGDTEAFFGQGTRLTVV.

The chain recombines TRBV10-1 with TRBJ2-2, with a weak D call TRBD1 (6 bases). Trimming removed 6 bases at V and 7 bases at J, with 12 bases between. CDR1 WNHNN and CDR2 SYGVQD come from the germline V gene (reference sequence). The length of the CDR3 is 13 residues. CDR3 sequence reads: CASRLGAGGELFF. DNA for the CDR3: TGCGCCAGCAGATTGGGGGCCGGCGGGGAGCTGTTTTTT.

This rearrangement joins TRBV13 to TRBJ2-7; D not certain. Germline loops: CDR1 PRHDT, CDR2 FYEKMQ (reference sequence). Trimming took 0 bases from V and 5 from J, leaving 11 bases between them. The CDR3 runs 14 residues. CDR3 sequence (DNA): TGTGCCAGCAGCTTAGGTCGGCGGCGACACGAGCAGTACTTC. Amino acid sequence: CASSLGRRRHEQYF.

V usage is TRBV15 and J usage is TRBJ1-2; a weak D match, TRBD1 (5 bases). The CDR3 runs 13 residues. Germline values: CDR1 LNHNV, CDR2 YYDKDF (reference sequence). The V end was cut by 0 bases, the J end by 8 bases, with 10 bases between. The CDR3 reads CATSRDGAGGYTF. The CDR3 nucleotides read TGTGCCACCAGCAGAGATGGGGCTGGAGGCTACACCTTC.

The CDR3, as DNA: TGTGCCAGCAGCCAACAGGGGGCCGACGATCAGCCCCAGCATTTT. It is translated as CASSQQGADDQPQHF. This chain links TRBV11-2 with TRBJ1-5, with 9 nucleotides matching TRBD1. The V gene's germline CDR1 is SGHAT and CDR2 FQNNGV. V shed 5 bases and J 5 bases; nucleotides not matched to a gene: 7. CDR3 length equals 15 residues.

The chain combines TRBV7-8 with TRBJ2-1; 9 bases are a match to TRBD2. CDR1 and CDR2 from the germline V gene are SGHVS and FQNEAQ. This CDR3 has 19 residues. J lost 0 bases, V lost 1 base, and 10 bases had no gene match. DNA of the CDR3: TGTGCCAGCAGCTTAGAGTTGCTAGCGGGGACGAGCTCCTACAATGAGCAGTTCTTC. It translates to CASSLELLAGTSSYNEQFF.

The V call is TRBV6-5, the J call TRBJ1-4; no reliable D call. The CDR3 loop spans 13 amino acids. The germline gives CDR1 MNHEY, CDR2 SVGAGI. Trimming removed 8 bases at V and 4 bases at J, with 11 bases between. CDR3 region: CASSDGVNEKLFF. The CDR3 DNA follows: TGTGCCAGCTCCGACGGGGTTAATGAAAAACTGTTTTTT.

The chain employs TRBV6-5 and TRBJ2-7; 8 bases align to TRBD2. There are 14 residues in the CDR3. Unmatched junction bases numbered 12, after V lost 8 bases and J lost 6 bases. Germline lookup yields CDR1 MNHEY and CDR2 SVGAGI. CDR3 nucleotides: TGTGCCAGCTCCCCGGGGGGGTATGCCTCCGAGCAGTACTTC. It yields the protein CASSPGGYASEQYF.

The J gene is TRBJ1-6, the V gene TRBV6-5, with D hard to call. Deletions cut 10 bases from V and 7 bases from J, with 17 bases between. This CDR3 spans 14 amino acids. Germline V gene sequence: CDR1 MNHEY, CDR2 SVGAGI. The CDR3 is CATRSLMINSPLHF. In DNA form, the CDR3 reads TGTGCCACCAGAAGCCTGATGATAAATTCACCCCTCCACTTT.

This chain connects TRBV29-1 to TRBJ2-5, with D perhaps matching TRBD1 (5 bases). V dropped 1 base and J dropped 1 base, with 10 bases sitting between them. The CDR3 extends over 14 amino acids. Germline V gene sequence: CDR1 SQVTM, CDR2 ANQGSEA. The chain's CDR3 is CSVEAARAQETQYF. CDR3 nucleotides: TGCAGCGTTGAAGCAGCCAGGGCCCAAGAGACCCAGTACTTC.

The rearrangement joins TRBV14 to TRBJ2-7, with 11 bases lining up with TRBD2. The CDR3 has 13 residues. Trimming cost V 9 bases and J 3 bases; bases outside gene matches: 4. Germline values: CDR1 SGHDN, CDR2 FVKESK. The CDR3 DNA reads as TGTGCCAGTAAGACTAGCGGGGACTACGAGCAGTACTTC. It codes for CASKTSGDYEQYF.

The rearrangement uses TRBV10-3 and TRBJ2-1; 11 nucleotides agree with TRBD2. Germline values: CDR1 ENHRY, CDR2 SYGVKD. There are 14 residues in the CDR3. Trimming took 3 bases from V and 11 from J; bases not matched to a gene: 6. Here the CDR3 reads CAISEVAGGPQQFF. CDR3 DNA: TGTGCCATCAGTGAAGTAGCGGGGGGGCCGCAGCAGTTCTTC.

V is TRBV5-5 and J is TRBJ2-7, with 7 bases that match TRBD2. Germline CDR1 reads SGHKS; CDR2 reads YYEKEE (reference sequence). The trim removed 0 bases at V and 3 bases at J, leaving 3 bases unmatched. The CDR3 runs 14 residues. This CDR3 is CASSLAAGDYEQYF. The DNA of the CDR3 is TGTGCCAGCAGCTTGGCCGCGGGGGACTACGAGCAGTACTTC.

There are a few counts of this clone. Other DNA sequences in this specimen translate into the identical CDR3. The chain carries TRBV14 and TRBJ2-5; D gene ambiguous. This CDR3 is 13 amino acids long. Germline CDR1 is SGHDN and CDR2 is FVKESK. Trimming left V 0 bases short and J 2 bases short, with 4 bases between. CDR3 sequence reads: CASSQDLQETQYF. The CDR3 region has the DNA TGTGCCAGCAGCCAAGATCTTCAAGAGACCCAGTACTTC.

The chain is built from TRBV25-1 and TRBJ2-3; D ambiguous. This CDR3 is 10 amino acids long. V was shortened by 10 bases and J by 5 bases, with 7 bases between the two germline ends. Germline assignment: CDR1 MGHDK and CDR2 SYGVNS. The CDR3 DNA reads TGTGCCACCTACGAAGATACGCAGTATTTT. It specifies CATYEDTQYF.

Details on this clone: Other DNA sequences of this sample code for an identical CDR3. V is TRBV5-1 and J is TRBJ2-7; possible D gene TRBD1, 6 bases. Germline values: CDR1 SGHRS, CDR2 YFSETQ. CDR3 size: 14 residues. Trimming removed 0 bases from V and 2 bases from J, with 9 bases in between. CDR3 protein: CASSLVQGAYEQYF. Written as DNA, the CDR3 is TGCGCCAGCAGCTTGGTACAGGGTGCCTACGAGCAGTACTTC.

The rearrangement uses TRBV30 and TRBJ2-7, with 9 bases aligning to TRBD2. Per germline, CDR1 GTSNPN and CDR2 SVGIG (reference sequence). CDR3 length: 15 amino acids. The V gene end was trimmed by 0 bases and the J gene end by 3 bases; junction bases not matched to a gene: 6. CDR3 sequence (DNA): TGTGCCTGGAGTGTGGTTAGCGGGGGCCTCTACGAGCAGTACTTC. Protein: CAWSVVSGGLYEQYF.

The chain uses TRBV19 and TRBJ2-1, with TRBD2 identical over 7 bases. The CDR3 runs 15 residues. Germline trimming cut 5 bases from V and 4 bases from J; bases unmatched to any gene: 8. Germline V gene data show CDR1 as LNHDA and CDR2 as SQIVND (reference sequence). CDR3 sequence: CASSSTSEQYNEQFF. DNA of the CDR3: TGTGCCAGTAGTTCTACTAGCGAACAATACAATGAGCAGTTCTTC.

The rearrangement uses TRBV5-6 and TRBJ2-3; TRBD2 aligns across 7 bases. Germline V lookup: CDR1 SGHDT, CDR2 YYEEEE. This CDR3 contains 16 residues. With V trimmed by 0 bases and J by 2 bases, 6 bases remained unmatched. CDR3 DNA: TGTGCCAGCAGCTTGGTGACTAGCTCACACACAGATACGCAGTATTTT. It specifies CASSLVTSSHTDTQYF.